This TCR beta chain was recorded in a study of CD8+ T cells in alopecia areata. Across the whole study: The study gave treated patients oral tofacitinib at 5 to 10 mg twice daily. A 6-month period off drug followed tofacitinib, which lasted 6 to 18 months.

Treatment reported: oral pan-JAK inhibitor, 5-10 mg twice daily. Reverse transcription of extracted RNA yielded cDNA, which provided the sequencing template. Produced via immunoSEQ multiplex PCR; TCRdb's table is partial and in-frame only. The repertoire includes about 210,000 clones, 66% of them detected once, and around 1.2% sits in the top ten. General study findings and limits: Many expanded lesional clones persisted in scalp and blood during tofacitinib treatment. Clonality exceeded that of normal scalp in lesional scalp, most notably in alopecia totalis/universalis.

On this clone: Its antigen remains unknown.

V was pared by 1 base and J by 10 bases, with 14 bases between. CDR1 is MNHNS, CDR2 SASEGT, per germline. The CDR3 consists of 14 residues. This specimen was CD4+ T cells sorted from blood, taken at approximately week 45, from a patient treated with tofacitinib. The sequence came from a human donor with alopecia areata. The rearrangement links TRBV6-1 to TRBJ2-1; the D gene could be TRBD1 or TRBD2 (6 bases each). The CDR3: CASSEVGGLREQFF. CDR3 nucleotides: TGTGCCAGCAGTGAAGTGGGGGGCCTCCGGGAGCAGTTCTTC.